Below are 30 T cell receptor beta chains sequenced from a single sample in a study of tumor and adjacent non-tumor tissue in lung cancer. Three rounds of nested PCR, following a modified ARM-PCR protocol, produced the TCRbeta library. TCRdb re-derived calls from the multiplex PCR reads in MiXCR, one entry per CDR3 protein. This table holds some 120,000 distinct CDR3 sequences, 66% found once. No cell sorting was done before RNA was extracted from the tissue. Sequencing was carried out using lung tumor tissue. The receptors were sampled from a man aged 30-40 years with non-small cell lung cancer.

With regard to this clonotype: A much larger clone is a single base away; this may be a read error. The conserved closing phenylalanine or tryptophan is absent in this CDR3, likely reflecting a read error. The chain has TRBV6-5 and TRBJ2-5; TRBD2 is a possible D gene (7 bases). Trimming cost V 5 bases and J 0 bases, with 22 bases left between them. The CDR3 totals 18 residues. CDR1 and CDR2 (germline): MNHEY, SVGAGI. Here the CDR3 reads CASSRQWGGREYQETQYI. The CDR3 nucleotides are TGTGCCAGCAGTCGCCAGTGGGGGGGCCGAGAATACCAAGAGACCCAGTACATC.

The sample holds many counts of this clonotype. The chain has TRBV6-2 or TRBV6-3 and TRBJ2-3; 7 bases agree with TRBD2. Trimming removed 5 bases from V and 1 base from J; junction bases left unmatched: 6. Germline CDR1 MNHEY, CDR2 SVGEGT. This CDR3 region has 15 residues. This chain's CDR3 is CASSPQRGRTDTQYF. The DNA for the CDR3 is TGTGCCAGCAGTCCTCAGCGGGGTCGCACAGATACGCAGTATTTT.

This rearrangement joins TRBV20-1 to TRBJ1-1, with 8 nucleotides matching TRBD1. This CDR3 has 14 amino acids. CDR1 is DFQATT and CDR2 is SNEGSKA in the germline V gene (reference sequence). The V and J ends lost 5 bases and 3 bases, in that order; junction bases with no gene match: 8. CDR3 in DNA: TGCAGTGCTCGTCTCAGGGGGCTCCACACTGAAGCTTTCTTT. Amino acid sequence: CSARLRGLHTEAFF.

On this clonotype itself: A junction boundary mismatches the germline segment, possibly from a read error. Written as DNA, the CDR3 is TGTGCCTGCAGCTTAGGTTCGGGGGGTCTTGATACGCAGTATTTT. Residues: CACSLGSGGLDTQYF. The chain couples TRBV5-4 to TRBJ2-3, with 7 bases aligning to TRBD2. This CDR3 comprises 15 residues. CDR1 and CDR2 from the germline V gene are SGHNT and YYREEE (reference sequence).

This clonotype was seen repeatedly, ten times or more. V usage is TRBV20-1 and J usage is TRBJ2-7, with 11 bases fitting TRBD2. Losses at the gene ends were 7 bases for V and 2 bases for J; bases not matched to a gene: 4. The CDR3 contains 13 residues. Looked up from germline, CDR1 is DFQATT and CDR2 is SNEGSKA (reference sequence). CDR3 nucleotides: TGCAGTGTCGGGACTAGCGGAGCCTACGAGCAGTACTTC. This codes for CSVGTSGAYEQYF.

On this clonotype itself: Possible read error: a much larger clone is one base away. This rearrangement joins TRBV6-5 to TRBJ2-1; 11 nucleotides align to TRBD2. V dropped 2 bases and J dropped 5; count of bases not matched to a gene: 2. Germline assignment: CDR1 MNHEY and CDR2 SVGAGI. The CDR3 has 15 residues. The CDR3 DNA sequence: TGTGCCAGCAGTTACACTAGCGGGGGCAACAATGAGCAGTTCTTC. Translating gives CASSYTSGGNNEQFF.

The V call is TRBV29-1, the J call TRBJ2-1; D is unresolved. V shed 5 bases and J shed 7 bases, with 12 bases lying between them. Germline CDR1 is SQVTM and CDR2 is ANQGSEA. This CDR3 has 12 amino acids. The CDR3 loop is CSVCPGRNEQFF. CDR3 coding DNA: TGCAGCGTTTGCCCCGGTCGGAATGAGCAGTTCTTC.

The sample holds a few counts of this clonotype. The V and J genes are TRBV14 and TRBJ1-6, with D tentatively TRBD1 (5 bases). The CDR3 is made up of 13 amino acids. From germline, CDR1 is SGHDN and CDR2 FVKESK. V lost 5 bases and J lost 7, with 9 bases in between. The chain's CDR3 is CASSAGLNSPLHF. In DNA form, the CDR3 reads TGTGCCAGCAGCGCAGGGTTGAATTCACCCCTCCACTTT.

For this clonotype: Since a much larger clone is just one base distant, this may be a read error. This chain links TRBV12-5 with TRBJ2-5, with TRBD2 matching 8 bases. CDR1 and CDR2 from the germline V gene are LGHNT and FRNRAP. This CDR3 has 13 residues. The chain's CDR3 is CVSGLAGGETQYF. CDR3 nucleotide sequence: TGTGTTAGTGGTTTGGCGGGGGGAGAGACCCAGTACTTC.

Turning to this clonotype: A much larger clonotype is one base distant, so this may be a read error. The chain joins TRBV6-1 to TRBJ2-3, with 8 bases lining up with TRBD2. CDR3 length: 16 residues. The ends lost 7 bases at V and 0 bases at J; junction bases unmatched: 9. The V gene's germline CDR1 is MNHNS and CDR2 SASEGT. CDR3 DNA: TGTGCCAGCAAGGGGAGACTAGCGTCTAGCACAGATACGCAGTATTTT. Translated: CASKGRLASSTDTQYF.

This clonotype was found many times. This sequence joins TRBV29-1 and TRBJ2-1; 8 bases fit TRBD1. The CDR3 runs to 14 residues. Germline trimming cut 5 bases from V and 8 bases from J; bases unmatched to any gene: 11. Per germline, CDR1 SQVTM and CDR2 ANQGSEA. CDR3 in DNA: TGCAGCGTTTCGGCAGGGGGCTCCCGGGATGAGCAGTTCTTC. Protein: CSVSAGGSRDEQFF.

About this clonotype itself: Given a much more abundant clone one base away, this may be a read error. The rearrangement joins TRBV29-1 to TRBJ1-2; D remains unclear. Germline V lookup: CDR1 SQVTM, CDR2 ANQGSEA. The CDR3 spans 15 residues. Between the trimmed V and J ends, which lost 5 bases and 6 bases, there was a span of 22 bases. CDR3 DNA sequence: TGCAGCGTTCAGGACCCGGCATCAGGAACGGATGGCTACACCTTC. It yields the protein CSVQDPASGTDGYTF. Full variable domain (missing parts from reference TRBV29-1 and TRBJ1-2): SAVISQKPSRDICQRGTSLTIQCQVDSQVTMMFWYRQQPGQSLTLIATANQGSEATYESGFVIDKFPISRPNLTFSTLTVSNMSPEDSSIYLCSVQDPASGTDGYTFGSGTRLTVV.

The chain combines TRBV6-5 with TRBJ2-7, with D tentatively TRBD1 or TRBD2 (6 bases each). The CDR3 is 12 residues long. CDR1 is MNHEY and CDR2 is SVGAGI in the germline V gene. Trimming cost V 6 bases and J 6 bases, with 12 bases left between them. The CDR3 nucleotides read TGTGCCAGCAGGGAGGGGGGTGGCGAGCAGTACTTC. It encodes CASREGGGEQYF.

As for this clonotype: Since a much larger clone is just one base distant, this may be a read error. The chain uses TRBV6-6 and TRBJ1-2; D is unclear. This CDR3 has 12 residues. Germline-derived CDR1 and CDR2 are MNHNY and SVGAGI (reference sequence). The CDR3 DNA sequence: TGTGCCAACAGTATGGCCCCCTATGGCTACACCTTC. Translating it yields CANSMAPYGYTF.

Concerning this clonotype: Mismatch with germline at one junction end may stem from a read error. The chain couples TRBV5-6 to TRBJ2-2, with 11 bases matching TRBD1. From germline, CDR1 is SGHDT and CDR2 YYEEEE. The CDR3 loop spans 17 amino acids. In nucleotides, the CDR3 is TGTGCCAGCAGCCCACCAGGGACAGGGGGTTCGGCCGGGAAGCTGTTTTTT. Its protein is CASSPPGTGGSAGKLFF.

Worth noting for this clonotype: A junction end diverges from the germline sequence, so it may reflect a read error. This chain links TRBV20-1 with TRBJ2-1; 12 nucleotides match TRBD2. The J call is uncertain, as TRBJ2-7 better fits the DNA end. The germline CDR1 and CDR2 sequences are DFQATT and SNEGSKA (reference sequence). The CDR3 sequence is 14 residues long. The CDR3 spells CCASLAGGYNEQYF. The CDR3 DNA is TGCTGTGCCTCACTAGCGGGAGGTTACAATGAGCAGTACTTC.

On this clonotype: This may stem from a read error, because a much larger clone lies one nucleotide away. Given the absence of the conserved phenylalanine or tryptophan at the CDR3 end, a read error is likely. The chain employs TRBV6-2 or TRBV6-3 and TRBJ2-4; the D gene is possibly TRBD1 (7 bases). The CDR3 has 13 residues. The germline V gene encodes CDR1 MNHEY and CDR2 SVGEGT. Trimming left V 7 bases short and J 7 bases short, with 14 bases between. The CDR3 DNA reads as TGTGCCAGCAAGGCAGGGGGGCTGAACATTCAGTACTAC. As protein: CASKAGGLNIQYY.

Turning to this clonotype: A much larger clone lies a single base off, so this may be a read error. The CDR3 DNA sequence: TGCAGCGCTGCGGCATCCAGCGACCGCACAGATACGCAGTATTTT. Its translation is CSAAASSDRTDTQYF. This sequence joins TRBV29-1 and TRBJ2-3; D call uncertain. Germline CDR1 and CDR2: SQVTM and ANQGSEA. V lost 7 bases and J lost 1, with 18 bases in between. CDR3 length equals 15 residues.

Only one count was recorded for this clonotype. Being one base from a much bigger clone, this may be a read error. The CDR3 DNA is TGCAGTGCTAGAATCTTCAGCGGGAGTGGGGACGATCAGTACTTC. This encodes CSARIFSGSGDDQYF. This chain joins TRBV20-1 and TRBJ2-7; 8 nucleotides agree with TRBD2. Germline V gives CDR1 DFQATT, CDR2 SNEGSKA (reference sequence). The CDR3 loop spans 15 amino acids.

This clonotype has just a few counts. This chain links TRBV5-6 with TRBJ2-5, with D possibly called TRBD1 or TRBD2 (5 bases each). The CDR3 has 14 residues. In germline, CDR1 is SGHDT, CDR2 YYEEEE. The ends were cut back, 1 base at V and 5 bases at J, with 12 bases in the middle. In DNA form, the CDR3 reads TGTGCCAGCAGCTTGTGGGGGAACGGGGAGACCCAGTACTTC. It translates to CASSLWGNGETQYF.

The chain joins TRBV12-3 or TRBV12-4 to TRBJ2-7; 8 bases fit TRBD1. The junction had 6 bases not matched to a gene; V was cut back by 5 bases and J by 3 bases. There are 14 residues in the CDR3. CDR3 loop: CASSTTTGVYEQYF. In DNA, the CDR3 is TGTGCCAGCAGTACAACGACAGGGGTCTACGAGCAGTACTTC.

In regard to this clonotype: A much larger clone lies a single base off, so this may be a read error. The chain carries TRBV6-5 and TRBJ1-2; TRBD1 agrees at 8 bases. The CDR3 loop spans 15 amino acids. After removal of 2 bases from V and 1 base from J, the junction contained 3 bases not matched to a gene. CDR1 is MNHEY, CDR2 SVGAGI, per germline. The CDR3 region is CASSYATGDNYGYTF. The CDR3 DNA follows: TGTGCCAGCAGTTACGCGACAGGGGATAACTATGGCTACACCTTC.

Here the CDR3 DNA reads TGCGCCAGCAGCCATGAACAGGGTGGGTCGCTTGGGCCCCAGCATTTT. Translation gives CASSHEQGGSLGPQHF. This chain links TRBV4-1 with TRBJ1-5, with D possibly TRBD1 on 6 matching bases. Looked up from germline, CDR1 is MGHRA and CDR2 is YSYEKL. V lost 3 bases, J lost 9 bases, and 21 bases lay in between. CDR3 length: 16 amino acids.

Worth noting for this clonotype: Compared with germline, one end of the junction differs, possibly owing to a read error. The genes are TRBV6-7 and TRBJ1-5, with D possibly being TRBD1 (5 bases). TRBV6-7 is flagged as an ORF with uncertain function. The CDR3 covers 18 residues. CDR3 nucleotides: TGTGCCAGCAGTTACTCGAGGAAAAGGGACTCCAGAAATCATCCCCAGCATTTT. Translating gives CASSYSRKRDSRNHPQHF.

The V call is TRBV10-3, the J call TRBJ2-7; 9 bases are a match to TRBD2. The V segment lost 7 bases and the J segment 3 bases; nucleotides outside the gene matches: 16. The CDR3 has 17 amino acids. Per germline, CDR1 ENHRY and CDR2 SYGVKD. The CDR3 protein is CAINGGSGGRPSYEQYF. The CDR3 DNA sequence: TGTGCCATCAATGGCGGTAGCGGGGGCAGGCCTAGCTACGAGCAGTACTTC.

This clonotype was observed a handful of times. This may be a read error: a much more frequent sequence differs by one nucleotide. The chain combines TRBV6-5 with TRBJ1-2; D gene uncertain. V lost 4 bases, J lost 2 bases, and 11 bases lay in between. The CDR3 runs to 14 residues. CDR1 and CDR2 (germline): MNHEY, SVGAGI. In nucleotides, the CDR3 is TGTGCCAGCAGTTCGAGGATAGGGAACTATGGCTACACCTTC. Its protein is CASSSRIGNYGYTF.

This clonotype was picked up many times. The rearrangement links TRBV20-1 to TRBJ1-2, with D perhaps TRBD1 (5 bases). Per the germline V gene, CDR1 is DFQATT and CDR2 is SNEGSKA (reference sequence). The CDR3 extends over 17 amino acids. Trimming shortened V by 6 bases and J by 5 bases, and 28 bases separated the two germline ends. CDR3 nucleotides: TGCAGTGCCAAAACCGATTCGGGGACGGCCGTACATTATGGCTACACCTTC. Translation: CSAKTDSGTAVHYGYTF.

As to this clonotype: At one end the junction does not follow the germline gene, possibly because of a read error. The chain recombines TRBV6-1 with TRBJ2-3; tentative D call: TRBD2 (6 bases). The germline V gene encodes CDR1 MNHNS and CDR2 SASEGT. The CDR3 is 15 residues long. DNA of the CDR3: TGTGCCAGCACCCGAAGGGCGGGGTCCCCAGATACTCAGTATTTT. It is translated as CASTRRAGSPDTQYF.

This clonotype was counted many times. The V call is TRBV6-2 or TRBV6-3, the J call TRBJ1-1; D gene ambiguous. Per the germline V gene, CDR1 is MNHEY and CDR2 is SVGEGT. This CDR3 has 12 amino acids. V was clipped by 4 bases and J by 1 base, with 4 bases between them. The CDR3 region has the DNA TGTGCCAGCAGTTGGTGGAACACTGAAGCTTTCTTT. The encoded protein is CASSWWNTEAFF.

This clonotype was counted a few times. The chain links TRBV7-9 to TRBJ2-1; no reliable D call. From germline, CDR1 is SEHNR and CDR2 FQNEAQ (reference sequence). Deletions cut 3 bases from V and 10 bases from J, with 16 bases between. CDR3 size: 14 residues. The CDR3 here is CASSLPGERDEQFF. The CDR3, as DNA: TGTGCCAGCAGCTTGCCTGGGGAACGAGACGAGCAGTTCTTC.